Following are 18 T cell receptor beta chains from one sample sequenced in a study of T cells in Graves' hyperthyroidism and ophthalmopathy. Authors of the study amplified TCR beta CDR3 regions from RNA transcripts. The primer set for the first-round RT-PCR of the TCR CDR3 was HTBI. TCRdb re-called the multiplex PCR reads through MiXCR, storing one row per CDR3 protein. This table holds about 770,000 distinct CDR3 sequences, roughly a sixth found once. The sequenced sample consisted of blood. The receptors here all came from a woman aged 45-60 years with Graves' hyperthyroidism that later progressed to Graves' ophthalmopathy.

The gene calls are TRBV18 and TRBJ2-1; possibly TRBD1 for D (6 bases). Germline V lookup: CDR1 KGHSH, CDR2 LQKENI. Trimming cost V 6 bases and J 5 bases, with 14 bases left between them. This CDR3 contains 14 residues. The CDR3 spells CASSRTVQNNEQFF. The CDR3 DNA is TGTGCCAGCTCCAGGACAGTGCAAAACAATGAGCAGTTCTTC.

This clonotype turned up a few times. The chain combines TRBV4-1 with TRBJ2-7, with D perhaps being TRBD1 or TRBD2 (5 bases each). Germline V CDR1 and CDR2: MGHRA, YSYEKL. V lost 3 bases and J lost 3, with 12 bases in between. The CDR3 consists of 14 residues. CDR3 nucleotide sequence: TGCGCCAGCAGCCAGCATGGGGGTTTCTACGAGCAGTACTTC. It codes for CASSQHGGFYEQYF.

This clonotype was found a few times. The rearrangement joins TRBV3-1 to TRBJ1-3; D is possibly TRBD1 (5 bases). The CDR3 has 14 amino acids. V lost 0 bases to trimming and J lost 3 bases, with 6 bases between them. From germline, CDR1 is LGHDT and CDR2 YNNKEL (reference sequence). The CDR3 sequence is CASSQETVGNTIYF. DNA of the CDR3: TGTGCCAGCAGCCAAGAGACAGTTGGAAACACCATATATTTT.

This clonotype was seen many times. The chain uses TRBV20-1 and TRBJ2-1, with D perhaps matching TRBD2 (5 bases). The CDR3 sequence is 13 residues long. CDR1 is DFQATT and CDR2 is SNEGSKA in the germline V gene (reference sequence). Trimming removed 6 bases from V and 6 bases from J, with 15 bases in between. The CDR3 sequence: CSAPTTSSNEQFF. The CDR3, as DNA: TGCAGTGCCCCTACTACTAGTTCCAATGAGCAGTTCTTC.

This clonotype was counted ten times or more. This chain links TRBV11-2 with TRBJ1-2, with 9 bases that match TRBD1. Trimming removed 0 bases from V and 3 bases from J; junction bases left unmatched: 2. The germline CDR1 and CDR2 sequences are SGHAT and FQNNGV. The CDR3 consists of 15 residues. The CDR3 DNA sequence: TGTGCCAGCAGCTTAGAGTGGACAGGGGACTATGGCTACACCTTC. Encoded protein: CASSLEWTGDYGYTF.

V gene TRBV12-3 or TRBV12-4 combines with J gene TRBJ1-6, with 7 bases aligning to TRBD1. The CDR3 covers 13 residues. The V segment lost 7 bases and the J segment 10 bases; nucleotides outside the gene matches: 7. The CDR3 sequence: CASKQGSESPLHF. The CDR3 DNA reads as TGTGCCAGCAAACAGGGGTCTGAGTCACCCCTCCACTTT.

V gene TRBV29-1 combines with J gene TRBJ2-5; 7 bases are shared with TRBD2. CDR1 and CDR2 (germline): SQVTM, ANQGSEA. J gave up 7 bases and V 7 bases, and 15 bases lay outside the gene matches. The CDR3 is made up of 14 amino acids. CDR3 loop: CSDQGGDLKGTQYF. CDR3 DNA: TGCAGCGACCAGGGAGGGGACTTAAAAGGGACCCAGTACTTC.

V is TRBV6-1 and J is TRBJ1-1; 8 nucleotides match TRBD1. CDR3 length equals 12 residues. Germline CDR1 and CDR2: MNHNS and SASEGT. V was pared by 8 bases and J by 7 bases, with 6 bases of the junction left unmatched. The CDR3 loop is CASLGQGGEAFF. The CDR3, as DNA: TGTGCCAGCCTTGGACAGGGTGGTGAAGCTTTCTTT.

This clonotype was observed a few times. A much larger clone is a single base away; this may be a read error. The chain recombines TRBV7-9 with TRBJ1-6; no clear D gene. Germline CDR1 SEHNR, CDR2 FQNEAQ (reference sequence). This CDR3 has 14 residues. V gave up 4 bases and J gave up 13 bases, with 17 bases separating them. CDR3 DNA: TGTGCCAGCAGCTCAACAGACCTGGGGAGCCCCCTCCACTTT. It specifies CASSSTDLGSPLHF.

This clonotype occurred a few times. The chain's CDR3 is CASSILGGIPEAFF. The CDR3 DNA is TGTGCCAGTAGTATTCTCGGGGGGATCCCTGAAGCTTTCTTT. The V and J genes are TRBV19 and TRBJ1-1; D might be TRBD1 (5 bases). This CDR3 region has 14 residues. The V gene lost 3 bases and the J gene lost 6 bases, with 14 bases spanning the gap. Per germline, CDR1 LNHDA and CDR2 SQIVND (reference sequence).

This clonotype showed up many times. V usage is TRBV6-1 and J usage is TRBJ2-3; weak D call: TRBD1 (6 bases). Germline V gives CDR1 MNHNS, CDR2 SASEGT. The CDR3 totals 16 residues. The ends were cut back, 8 bases at V and 2 bases at J, with 20 bases in the middle. CDR3 sequence reads: CASHSGHSKNTDTQYF. The CDR3 DNA reads as TGTGCCAGCCACTCGGGACACAGTAAAAACACAGATACGCAGTATTTT.

This clonotype has a handful of counts. This chain joins TRBV5-1 and TRBJ2-5; D is undetermined. Germline loops: CDR1 SGHRS, CDR2 YFSETQ. The CDR3 is 16 residues long. Trimming took 4 bases from V and 0 from J, leaving 16 bases between them. Here the CDR3 reads CASSQTFRGNQETQYF. The CDR3 bases are TGCGCCAGCAGCCAGACTTTCCGAGGCAACCAAGAGACCCAGTACTTC.

This clonotype occurred many times. The chain carries TRBV4-1 and TRBJ1-1; the D gene is possibly TRBD1 (6 bases). CDR3 length: 15 amino acids. Per germline, CDR1 MGHRA and CDR2 YSYEKL. Trimming removed 1 base from V and 4 bases from J, with 13 bases in between. CDR3 region: CASSQGTVSPTEAFF. The CDR3 DNA reads TGCGCCAGCAGCCAAGGGACAGTCTCCCCCACTGAAGCTTTCTTT.

This chain uses TRBV7-9 with TRBJ2-2, with 11 bases matching TRBD2. The CDR3 spans 16 residues. With V trimmed by 6 bases and J by 5 bases, 8 bases remained unmatched. The germline V gene encodes CDR1 SEHNR and CDR2 FQNEAQ (reference sequence). The CDR3 sequence: CASREPGLAETGELFF. Written as DNA, the CDR3 is TGTGCCAGCAGAGAACCGGGACTAGCGGAAACCGGGGAGCTGTTTTTT.

The sample holds a few counts of this clonotype. The chain carries TRBV29-1 and TRBJ2-3; unclear D gene. Germline assignment: CDR1 SQVTM and CDR2 ANQGSEA. Trimming removed 2 bases at V and 2 bases at J, with 11 bases between. The CDR3 spans 14 residues. The CDR3 bases are TGCAGCGTTGAAACAAGCAGGAACACAGATACGCAGTATTTT. It yields the protein CSVETSRNTDTQYF.

This clonotype was detected ten times or more. The chain is built from TRBV3-1 and TRBJ1-1; TRBD1 aligns across 12 bases. Trimming at V came to 4 bases and at J to 0 bases, leaving 6 bases not matched to a gene. The germline CDR1 and CDR2 sequences are LGHDT and YNNKEL (reference sequence). The CDR3 extends over 17 amino acids. As DNA, the CDR3 is TGTGCCAGCAGCCCGGGGACAGGGGGCGGAATGAACACTGAAGCTTTCTTT. This codes for CASSPGTGGGMNTEAFF. Complete variable domain (other parts from reference TRBV3-1 and TRBJ1-1): DTAVSQTPKYLVTQMGNDKSIKCEQNLGHDTMYWYKQDSKKFLKIMFSYNNKELIINETVPNRFSPKSPDKAHLNLHINSLELGDSAVYFCASSPGTGGGMNTEAFFGQGTRLTVV.

The V and J genes are TRBV4-1 and TRBJ1-6; no firm D call. V was clipped by 1 base and J by 8 bases, with 15 bases between them. The V gene's germline CDR1 is MGHRA and CDR2 YSYEKL. This CDR3 has 16 residues. CDR3 residues: CASSQVFTHGHSPLHF. In DNA form, the CDR3 reads TGCGCCAGCAGCCAAGTCTTCACCCACGGGCATTCACCCCTCCACTTT.

The V and J genes are TRBV13 and TRBJ1-5; 10 bases fit TRBD1. The CDR3 extends over 17 amino acids. In germline, CDR1 is PRHDT, CDR2 FYEKMQ (reference sequence). Trimming took 3 bases from V and 1 from J; bases not matched to a gene: 6. CDR3 sequence (DNA): TGTGCCAGCAGCTTCTCGACAGGGGGCGCGAGCAATCAGCCCCAGCATTTT. It encodes CASSFSTGGASNQPQHF. Based on the CDR3 plus reference TRBV13 and TRBJ1-5, the full variable domain is AAGVIQSPRHLIKEKRETATLKCYPIPRHDTVYWYQQGPGQDPQFLISFYEKMQSDKGSIPDRFSAQQFSDYHSELNMSSLELGDSALYFCASSFSTGGASNQPQHFGDGTRLSIL.